This T cell receptor (beta chain) was retrieved from a study of T-cell memory formation after mild COVID-19. Turning to the study itself: Largely, the TCR clusters proved donor specific.

TCRdb re-called the 5' RACE reads through MiXCR, storing one row per CDR3 protein. The table includes some 120,000 distinct CDR3 sequences, 15% to 20% detected once. This TCR came from a man aged 18 to 30 who had mild COVID-19 (a few samples of this study predate the infection). Cell type and time point are not known. Input material: PBMCs or a T cell subset sorted from them (not recorded which).

CDR3 DNA sequence: TGTGCCAGCAGTCTCGACTGGGCTGGGGGGCCAAAAGATACGCAGTATTTT. This codes for CASSLDWAGGPKDTQYF. The chain employs TRBV6-2 or TRBV6-3 and TRBJ2-3; D tentatively reads TRBD1 or TRBD2 (6 bases each). Trimming removed 5 bases from V and 5 bases from J, with 23 bases in between. The CDR3 is 17 amino acids. The V gene's germline CDR1 is MNHEY and CDR2 SVGEGT.